The rows below give T cell receptor beta chains drawn from one sample of a study of CD8+CD57+ T cells in acquired aplastic anemia. TCRdb recomputed calls from the reads with MiXCR, one row per CDR3 protein. The sample comprises fewer than 250,000 distinct CDR3 sequences, approximately 50% of which are singletons, and 7% to 10% rests with the top ten. Material for sequencing was sorted CD4+, CD8+, or CD8+CD57+ T cells (not recorded which) from PBMCs. The receptors come from a human donor with aplastic anemia. The CDR3 runs from the conserved cysteine through the conserved F or W. A D gene is named only where the DNA matches it firmly. Only some rows state a clone size, as once, few, many or a class for expanded clones.

v_call	j_call	clone_size	d_call	cdr3_nt	cdr3_aa
TRBV20-1	TRBJ2-7	many	-	TGCAGTGCTGGAAAGGACACTCAAAGCTCCTACGAGCAGTACTTC	CSAGKDTQSSYEQYF
TRBV7-2	TRBJ2-7	few	-	TGTGCCAGCAGCAACCGCCGGAGCTCCTACGAGCAGTACTTC	CASSNRRSSYEQYF
TRBV19	TRBJ2-5	-	TRBD2	TGTGCCAGCTCCGGGACTAGGGGTATGGGGACCCAGTACTTC	CASSGTRGMGTQYF
TRBV7-7	TRBJ2-5	-	-	TGTGCTAGCAGCTTCGGCAGGTTGGAGACCCAGTACTTC	CASSFGRLETQYF
TRBV5-1	TRBJ1-2	many	-	TGCGCCAGCAGCTTGGCGTATACCGGGTCGAACTATGGCTACACCTTC	CASSLAYTGSNYGYTF
TRBV20-1	TRBJ1-1	-	-	TGCAGTGCTAGAGATCTAAGGACGAGGGGTATGAACACTGAAGCTTTCTTT	CSARDLRTRGMNTEAFF
TRBV25-1	TRBJ2-5	-	TRBD2	TGTGCCAGCAGTGAGTTTAGCGGGGGGGCCCAAGAGACCCAGTACTTC	CASSEFSGGAQETQYF
TRBV2	TRBJ2-5	few	-	TGTGCCAGCAGTGCCGCAGGGAGTCACCGGGAGACCCAGTACTTC	CASSAAGSHRETQYF
TRBV5-1	TRBJ1-2	-	-	TGCGCCAGCAGCTTGGCGGGGTCGGAGGGCTACACCTTC	CASSLAGSEGYTF
TRBV7-3	TRBJ1-6	-	-	TGTGCCAGCAGCTTACGAGGGTTTGATTCACCCCTCCACTTT	CASSLRGFDSPLHF
TRBV10-3	TRBJ1-1	-	-	TGTGCCATCAGTGAGGTCCCTGGGGGCACGAGGGGCCCTGAAGCTTCCTTT	CAISEVPGGTRGPEASF
TRBV9	TRBJ2-3	-	TRBD2	TGTGCCAGCAGCGAAGGACTAGCCTTTAGCACAGATACGCAGTATTTT	CASSEGLAFSTDTQYF
TRBV7-9	TRBJ1-1	-	TRBD1	TGTGCCAGCAGCTTACAAGGACAGGGGGGCGGAACTGAAGCTTTCTTT	CASSLQGQGGGTEAFF
TRBV2	TRBJ1-1	many	TRBD1	TGTGCCAGCAGGCGAACCGGGACAGGGGGCCTGAACACTGAAGCTTTCTTT	CASRRTGTGGLNTEAFF
TRBV2	TRBJ1-2	-	-	TGTGCCAGCAGTGATCTTTACCCCTATGGCTACACCTTC	CASSDLYPYGYTF
TRBV12-3/TRBV12-4	TRBJ2-7	many	TRBD1	TGTGCCATCCGGGACAGGGGCTCCTACGAGCAGTACTTC	CAIRDRGSYEQYF
TRBV19	TRBJ2-7	many	TRBD2	TGTGCCAGTAGTGCCAGCGGGGGCACCTACGAGCAGTACTTC	CASSASGGTYEQYF
TRBV6-6	TRBJ2-5	-	TRBD2	TGTGCCAGCAGTTACTACACTAGCGGGGACCTTCGATGGGTAAACCAGTACTTC	CASSYYTSGDLRWVNQYF
TRBV6-4	TRBJ2-5	-	-	TGTGCCAGCAAGGGCATAGCGGACAAGCAAGAGACCCAGTACTTC	CASKGIADKQETQYF
TRBV4-3	TRBJ1-1	many	TRBD1	TGCGCCAGCAGCCTCGGGACAGGGGAGAATGAAGCTTTCTTT	CASSLGTGENEAFF
TRBV24-1	TRBJ2-2	-	TRBD2	TGTGCCTGGAGTGACGGGACTAGTGGGTCCGGGGAGCTGTTTTTT	CAWSDGTSGSGELFF
TRBV27	TRBJ1-2	-	-	TGTGCCAGCAGTTTCCCAAGGGGGGGAAACTATGGCTACACCTTC	CASSFPRGGNYGYTF
TRBV11-2	TRBJ2-7	many	-	TGTGCCAGCAGCTTAGGCACAGAGTACGAGCAGTACTTC	CASSLGTEYEQYF
TRBV10-2	TRBJ1-6	-	TRBD1	TGCGCCAGCAAAGGGAAACAGGGGGCAAAGTCACCCCCCCACTTT	CASKGKQGAKSPPHF
TRBV6-6	TRBJ2-5	many	TRBD1	TGTGCCAGCAGTTCGAGGGGGCGCGGGGAGACCCAGTACTTC	CASSSRGRGETQYF
TRBV6-2/TRBV6-3	TRBJ2-7	many	TRBD2	TGTGCCAGCAGTTTGAGCGGGAACTCCTACGAGCAGTACTTC	CASSLSGNSYEQYF
TRBV6-2/TRBV6-3	TRBJ1-2	-	TRBD1	TGTGCCAGCAGTTTAAGAGGACAGGGGGCCCATGGCTACACCTTC	CASSLRGQGAHGYTF
TRBV25-1	TRBJ2-7	-	TRBD1	TGTGCCAGCAGTGAAGGTGGGACAGCCTACGAGCAGTACTTC	CASSEGGTAYEQYF
TRBV12-3/TRBV12-4	TRBJ1-5	many	-	TGTGCCAGCAGTTTAGCTTCAATTGAAAAAGATAGCAATCAGCCCCAGCATTTT	CASSLASIEKDSNQPQHF
TRBV30	TRBJ2-7	many	TRBD1	TGTGCCTGGACGCCGGGACAGGGCTACGAGCAGTACTTC	CAWTPGQGYEQYF
TRBV7-7	TRBJ1-1	many	-	TGTGCTAGCAGCTTAGCCCCACCTAAAAAAACAGGAGTTAACACTGAAGCTTTCTTT	CASSLAPPKKTGVNTEAFF
TRBV25-1	TRBJ2-7	many	-	TGTGCCAGCAGTGAACCAGAGAGCTCCTACGAGCAGTACTTC	CASSEPESSYEQYF
TRBV7-6	TRBJ2-3	-	TRBD2	TGTGCCAGCAGCAAGACTAGCGGGGGTACAGATACGCAGTATTTT	CASSKTSGGTDTQYF
TRBV14	TRBJ2-7	many	-	TGTGCCAGCAGCCAAGATCACGGTGGAGAGCAGTACTTC	CASSQDHGGEQYF
TRBV2	TRBJ1-6	-	-	TGTGCCAGCAAAGGTCTGGGGGCTGGTTCACCCCTCCACTTT	CASKGLGAGSPLHF
TRBV7-2	TRBJ2-5	once	TRBD1	TGTGCCAGCTCCCCGGACAGGGGGCTTGAGACCCAGTACTTC	CASSPDRGLETQYF
TRBV5-8	TRBJ2-7	many	-	TGTGCCAGCAGCTGGGACGGATCCTACGAGCAGTACTTC	CASSWDGSYEQYF
TRBV15	TRBJ2-7	-	-	TGTGCCACCAGCAGAGATGGCATCCCCTACGAGCAGTACTTC	CATSRDGIPYEQYF
TRBV7-9	TRBJ1-5	many	TRBD1	TGTGCCAGCAGCTCGGGGGGAGAGACAGGGTGGCAGCCCCAGCATTTT	CASSSGGETGWQPQHF
TRBV5-1	TRBJ1-6	-	-	TGCGCCAGCAGCTTGGGTCAGGTGGATTCACCCCTCCACTTT	CASSLGQVDSPLHF
TRBV20-1	TRBJ1-1	many	-	TGCAGTGCCGAGTATTACACTGAAGCTTTCTTT	CSAEYYTEAFF
TRBV30	TRBJ1-2	-	-	TGTGCCTGGACGGGGACACTATCTAACTATGGCTACACCTTC	CAWTGTLSNYGYTF
TRBV7-9	TRBJ1-2	-	TRBD1	TGTGCCAGCAGCTTTCGGGACAGGTGGATGGGCTACACCTTC	CASSFRDRWMGYTF